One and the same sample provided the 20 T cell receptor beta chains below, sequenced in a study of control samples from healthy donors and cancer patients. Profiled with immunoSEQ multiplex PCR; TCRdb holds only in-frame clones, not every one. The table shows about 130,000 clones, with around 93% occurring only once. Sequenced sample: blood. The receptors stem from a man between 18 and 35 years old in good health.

The CDR3 region is CAISGGQGQETQYF. In DNA form, the CDR3 reads TGTGCCATCAGTGGGGGACAGGGCCAAGAGACCCAGTACTTC. This rearrangement joins TRBV10-3 to TRBJ2-5, with 9 bases fitting TRBD1. V gave up 4 bases and J gave up 1 base; unmatched junction bases: 1. The CDR3 covers 14 residues. Germline assignment: CDR1 ENHRY and CDR2 SYGVKD.

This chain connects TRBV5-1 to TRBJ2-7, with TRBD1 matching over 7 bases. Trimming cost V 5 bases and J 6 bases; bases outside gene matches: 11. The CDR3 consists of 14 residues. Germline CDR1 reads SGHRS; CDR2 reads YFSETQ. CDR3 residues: CASRTGSTASEQYF. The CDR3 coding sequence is TGCGCCAGCAGGACAGGGAGCACGGCGAGCGAGCAGTACTTC.

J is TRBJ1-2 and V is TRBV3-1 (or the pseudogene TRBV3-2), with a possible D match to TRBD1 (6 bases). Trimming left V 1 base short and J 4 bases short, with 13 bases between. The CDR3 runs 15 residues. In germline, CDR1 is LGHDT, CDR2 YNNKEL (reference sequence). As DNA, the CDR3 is TGTGCCAGCAGCCAAGTTTCAGGGGCGGCCTATGGCTACACCTTC. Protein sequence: CASSQVSGAAYGYTF.

CDR3 loop: CASSLDWETGPNYGYTF. In nucleotides, the CDR3 is TGTGCCAGCAGCTTGGATTGGGAGACAGGTCCTAACTATGGCTACACCTTC. The V and J genes are TRBV5-5 and TRBJ1-2; D perhaps matches TRBD1 (6 bases). Germline assignment: CDR1 SGHKS and CDR2 YYEKEE (reference sequence). The CDR3 totals 17 residues. V gave up 0 bases and J gave up 0 bases, with 15 bases separating them. The whole variable domain, filled in from reference TRBV5-5 and TRBJ1-2, reads DAGVTQSPTHLIKTRGQQVTLRCSPISGHKSVSWYQQVLGQGPQFIFQYYEKEERGRGNFPDRFSARQFPNYSSELNVNALLLGDSALYLCASSLDWETGPNYGYTFGSGTRLTVV.

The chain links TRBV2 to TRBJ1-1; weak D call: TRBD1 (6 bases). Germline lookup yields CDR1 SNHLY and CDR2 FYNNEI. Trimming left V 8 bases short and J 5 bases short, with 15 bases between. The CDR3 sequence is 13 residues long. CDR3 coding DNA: TGTGCCAGCTACTTGGAGGGGGAGACTGAAGCTTTCTTT. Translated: CASYLEGETEAFF.

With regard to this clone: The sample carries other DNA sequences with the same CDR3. CDR3 in amino acids: CASSEGTSGGNTGELFF. The CDR3 nucleotides read TGTGCCAGCAGTGAAGGGACTAGCGGGGGGAACACCGGGGAGCTGTTTTTT. The chain couples TRBV6-1 to TRBJ2-2, with 13 bases aligning to TRBD2. After removal of 1 base from V and 1 base from J, the junction contained 0 bases not matched to a gene. The germline V gene has CDR1 MNHNS and CDR2 SASEGT. The CDR3 totals 17 residues.

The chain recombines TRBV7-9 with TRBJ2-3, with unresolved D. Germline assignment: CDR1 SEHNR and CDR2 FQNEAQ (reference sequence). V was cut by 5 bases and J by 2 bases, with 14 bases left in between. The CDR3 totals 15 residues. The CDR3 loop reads CASSLRDHDTDTQYF. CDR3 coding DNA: TGTGCCAGCAGCCTCAGAGACCACGACACAGATACGCAGTATTTT.

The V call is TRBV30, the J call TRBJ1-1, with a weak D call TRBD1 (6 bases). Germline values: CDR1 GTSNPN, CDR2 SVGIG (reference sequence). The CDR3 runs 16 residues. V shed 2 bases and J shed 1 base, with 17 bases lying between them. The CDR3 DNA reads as TGTGCCTGGAGTATTACAGGGCGTAGACGGAACACTGAAGCTTTCTTT. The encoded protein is CAWSITGRRRNTEAFF.

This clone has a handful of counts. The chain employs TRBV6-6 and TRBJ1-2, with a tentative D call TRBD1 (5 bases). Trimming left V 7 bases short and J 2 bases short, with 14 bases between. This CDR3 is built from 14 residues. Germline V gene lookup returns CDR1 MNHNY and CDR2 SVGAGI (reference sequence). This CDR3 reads CASTGTFRNYGYTF. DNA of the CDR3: TGTGCCAGCACCGGGACCTTCCGCAACTATGGCTACACCTTC.

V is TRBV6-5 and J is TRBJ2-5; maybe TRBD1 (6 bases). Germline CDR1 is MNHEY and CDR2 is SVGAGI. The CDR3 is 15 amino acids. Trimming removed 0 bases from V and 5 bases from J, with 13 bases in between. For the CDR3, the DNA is TGTGCCAGCAGTTACTCCAGGGGTTCGAGGGAGACCCAGTACTTC. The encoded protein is CASSYSRGSRETQYF.

CDR3 sequence: CASRQGEHTEAFF. In DNA form, the CDR3 reads TGTGCCAGCAGACAGGGGGAGCACACTGAAGCTTTCTTT. This chain links TRBV6-4 with TRBJ1-1; 8 bases align to TRBD1. Trimming removed 6 bases from V and 3 bases from J; junction bases left unmatched: 3. CDR1 is MRHNA, CDR2 SNTAGT, per germline. This CDR3 contains 13 residues.

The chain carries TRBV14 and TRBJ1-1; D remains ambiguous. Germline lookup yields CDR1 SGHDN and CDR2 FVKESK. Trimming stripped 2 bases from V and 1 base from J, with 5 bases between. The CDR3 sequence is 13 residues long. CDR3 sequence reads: CASSQTKNTEAFF. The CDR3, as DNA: TGTGCCAGCAGCCAAACTAAGAACACTGAAGCTTTCTTT.

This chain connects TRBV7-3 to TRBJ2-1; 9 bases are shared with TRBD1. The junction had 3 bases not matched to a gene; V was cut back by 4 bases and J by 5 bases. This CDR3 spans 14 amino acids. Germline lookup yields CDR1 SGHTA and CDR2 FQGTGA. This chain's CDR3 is CASSWTGDHNEQFF. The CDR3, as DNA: TGTGCCAGCAGCTGGACAGGGGACCACAATGAGCAGTTCTTC.

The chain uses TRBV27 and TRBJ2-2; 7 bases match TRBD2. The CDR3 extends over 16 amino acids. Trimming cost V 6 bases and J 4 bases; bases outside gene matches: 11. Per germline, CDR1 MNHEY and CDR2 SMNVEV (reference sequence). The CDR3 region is CASRLLAEGGTGELFF. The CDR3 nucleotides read TGTGCCAGCAGACTGCTAGCGGAGGGCGGCACCGGGGAGCTGTTTTTT.

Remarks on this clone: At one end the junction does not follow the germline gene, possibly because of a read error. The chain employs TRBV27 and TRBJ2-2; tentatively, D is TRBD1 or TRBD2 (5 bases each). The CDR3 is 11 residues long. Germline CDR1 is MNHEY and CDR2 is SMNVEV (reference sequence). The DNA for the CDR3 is TGTGCCAGCAGGGGGGTAGGGGTGCTGTTTTTT. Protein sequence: CASRGVGVLFF.

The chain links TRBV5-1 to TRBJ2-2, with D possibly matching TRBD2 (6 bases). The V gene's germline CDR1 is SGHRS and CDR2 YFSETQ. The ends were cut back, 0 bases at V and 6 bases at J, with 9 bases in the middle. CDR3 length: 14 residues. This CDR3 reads CASSLDGGSGELFF. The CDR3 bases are TGCGCCAGCAGCTTGGACGGAGGGTCCGGGGAGCTGTTTTTT.

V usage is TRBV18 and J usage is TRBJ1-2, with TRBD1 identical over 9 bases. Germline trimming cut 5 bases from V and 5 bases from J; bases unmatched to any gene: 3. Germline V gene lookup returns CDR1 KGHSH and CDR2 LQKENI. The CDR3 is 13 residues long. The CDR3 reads CASSSDRGYGYTF. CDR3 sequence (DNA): TGTGCCAGCTCATCGGACAGGGGTTATGGCTACACCTTC.

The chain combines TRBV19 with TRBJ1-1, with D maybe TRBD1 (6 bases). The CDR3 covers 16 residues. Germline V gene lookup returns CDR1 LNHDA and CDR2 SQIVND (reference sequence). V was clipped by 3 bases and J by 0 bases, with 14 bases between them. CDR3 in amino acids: CASSIDRQGMNTEAFF. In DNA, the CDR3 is TGTGCCAGTAGTATCGACCGGCAGGGGATGAACACTGAAGCTTTCTTT.

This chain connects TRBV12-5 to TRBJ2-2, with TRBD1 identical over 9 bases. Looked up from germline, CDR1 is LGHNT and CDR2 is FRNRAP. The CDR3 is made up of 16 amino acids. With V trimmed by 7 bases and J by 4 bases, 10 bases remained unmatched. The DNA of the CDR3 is TGTGCTAGTGTTCGAGGCCGGGACAGGGCCACCGGGGAGCTGTTTTTT. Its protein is CASVRGRDRATGELFF.

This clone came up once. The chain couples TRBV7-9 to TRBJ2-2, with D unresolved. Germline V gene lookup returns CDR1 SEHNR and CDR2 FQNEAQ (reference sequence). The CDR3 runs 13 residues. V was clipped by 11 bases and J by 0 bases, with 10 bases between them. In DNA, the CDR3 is TGTGCCCGCCCGGACCCGAACACCGGGGAGCTGTTTTTT. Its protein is CARPDPNTGELFF. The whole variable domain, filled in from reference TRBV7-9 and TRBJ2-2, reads DTGVSQNPRHKITKRGQNVTFRCDPISEHNRLYWYRQTLGQGPEFLTYFQNEAQLEKSRLLSDRFSAERPKGSFSTLEIQRTEQGDSAMYLCARPDPNTGELFFGEGSRLTVL.